This T cell receptor (beta chain) appears in the sequencing data of a study of T cell responses to AZD1222 COVID-19 vaccine. The table came from immunoSEQ multiplex PCR; TCRdb's copy has only in-frame clones and leaves some out. The sample lists 250,000 to 300,000 clones, 90% to 95% occurring once. About this clone itself: Its antigen is not known.

Study-level points and caveats: Every sample of the repertoires postdated the peak T cell response. Reports say nearly half of spike-specific TCRs go after unmutated variant regions. In a largely white British group with more females than males, clonal diversity was possibly underestimated.

This material consisted of peripheral blood, taken 28 days after the second AZD1222 dose. This TCR was sampled from an adult who received the AZD1222 COVID-19 vaccine.

CDR3 in DNA: TGTGCCAGCAGCAACAGGGTAGCAGATACGCAGTATTTT. Translated, it gives CASSNRVADTQYF. V gene TRBV6-1 combines with J gene TRBJ2-3, with D perhaps matching TRBD1 (6 bases). CDR3 size: 13 residues. Germline CDR1 is MNHNS and CDR2 is SASEGT. V was shortened by 6 bases and J by 4 bases, with 11 bases between the two germline ends.